Below, 31 T cell receptor beta chains from the same sample are listed, as sequenced in a study of blood T cell repertoires in COVID-19. TCRdb's table, derived via immunoSEQ multiplex PCR, lists solely in-frame clones and lacks some. The sample comprises about 75,000 clones, around two thirds of which are singletons, and roughly 2.6% rests with the top ten. The sequencing sample was made of peripheral blood. These receptors all stem from a human donor with acute or convalescent COVID-19. The donor label of this sample is uncertain.

The chain has TRBV5-1 and TRBJ2-7; 8 nucleotides agree with TRBD1. CDR3 length: 16 amino acids. The germline V gene encodes CDR1 SGHRS and CDR2 YFSETQ. V lost 2 bases and J lost 1; bases outside the gene matches: 8. In nucleotides, the CDR3 is TGCGCCAGCAGCTTAGCCCGCGGGACAGGTTCCTACGAGCAGTACTTC. The encoded protein is CASSLARGTGSYEQYF.

The chain carries TRBV2 and TRBJ1-6; TRBD1 matches at 8 bases. CDR1 is SNHLY, CDR2 FYNNEI, per germline. The V gene end was trimmed by 7 bases and the J gene end by 6 bases; junction bases not matched to a gene: 2. The CDR3 runs to 13 residues. CDR3 sequence reads: CASKTGVNSPLHF. CDR3 in DNA: TGTGCCAGCAAGACAGGGGTTAATTCACCCCTCCACTTT.

Only a few counts were recorded for this clone. The rearrangement links TRBV27 to TRBJ2-7, with a tentative D call TRBD2 (6 bases). The CDR3 extends over 14 amino acids. CDR1 MNHEY and CDR2 SMNVEV come from the germline V gene (reference sequence). V lost 5 bases and J lost 6, with 17 bases in between. The chain's CDR3 is CASSPALVSGEQYF. The CDR3 DNA reads TGTGCCAGCAGTCCCGCATTGGTTAGCGGCGAGCAGTACTTC.

The CDR3 reads CASSLAGAYEQYV. The CDR3 coding sequence is TGTGCCAGCAGTCTAGCGGGGGCCTACGAGCAGTACGTC. The gene calls are TRBV6-5 and TRBJ2-7; 10 nucleotides align to TRBD2. Per the germline V gene, CDR1 is MNHEY and CDR2 is SVGAGI. This CDR3 contains 13 residues. The V and J ends lost 5 bases and 2 bases, in that order; junction bases with no gene match: 0.

By proportion, this clone is medium-sized. This chain uses TRBV5-1 with TRBJ2-1; 9 positions match TRBD2. Looked up from germline, CDR1 is SGHRS and CDR2 is YFSETQ. Unmatched junction bases numbered 9, after V lost 0 bases and J lost 5 bases. The CDR3 sequence is 17 residues long. The CDR3 DNA reads as TGCGCCAGCAGCTTGGGAGGGGCGGGACTAGCTGACAATGAGCAGTTCTTC. This sequence encodes CASSLGGAGLADNEQFF.

V and J are TRBV6-5 and TRBJ2-5; 12 bases agree with TRBD1. The CDR3 loop spans 15 amino acids. J was trimmed by 5 bases and V by 5 bases; bases with no gene match: 6. Germline-derived CDR1 and CDR2 are MNHEY and SVGAGI. CDR3 loop: CASSPRDRGRETQYF. CDR3 nucleotides: TGTGCCAGCAGTCCCCGGGACAGGGGGCGTGAGACCCAGTACTTC.

V is TRBV6-2 or TRBV6-3 and J is TRBJ1-2; no definite D call. V lost 2 bases to trimming and J lost 4 bases, with 11 bases between them. Germline lookup yields CDR1 MNHEY and CDR2 SVGEGT. The CDR3 sequence is 14 residues long. As DNA, the CDR3 is TGTGCCAGCAGTTACCGCGGGGAGCGCTATGGCTACACCTTC. This gives the protein CASSYRGERYGYTF.

V is TRBV3-1 (or the pseudogene TRBV3-2) and J is TRBJ1-6, with D possibly TRBD1 on 6 matching bases. The germline V gene encodes CDR1 LGHDT and CDR2 YNNKEL (reference sequence). The CDR3 loop spans 14 amino acids. Trimming removed 4 bases at V and 6 bases at J, with 10 bases between. CDR3 in DNA: TGTGCCAGCAGCCGGGGACAACCTAATTCACCCCTCCACTTT. Translating gives CASSRGQPNSPLHF.

The chain links TRBV12-3 or TRBV12-4 to TRBJ1-1; D remains unclear. The CDR3 loop spans 13 amino acids. Trimming cost V 6 bases and J 2 bases, with 10 bases left between them. The CDR3 loop is CASRRHLNTEAFF. CDR3 DNA: TGTGCCAGCAGGCGACACCTCAACACTGAAGCTTTCTTT.

The rearrangement links TRBV25-1 to TRBJ2-3, with 10 bases lining up with TRBD1. The V segment lost 1 base and the J segment 5 bases; nucleotides outside the gene matches: 6. The germline V gene encodes CDR1 MGHDK and CDR2 SYGVNS. This CDR3 has 16 residues. The CDR3 here is CASSESRTGGGDTQYF. The CDR3 DNA sequence: TGTGCCAGCAGTGAATCCCGGACAGGGGGTGGAGATACGCAGTATTTT.

The sample holds one count of this clone. The gene calls are TRBV28 and TRBJ2-3; D possibly corresponds to TRBD1 (5 bases). Germline V gene data show CDR1 as MDHEN and CDR2 as SYDVKM. The V end was cut by 5 bases, the J end by 3 bases, with 21 bases between. The CDR3 loop spans 17 amino acids. The chain's CDR3 is CASSPGIGPRGTDTQYF. CDR3 coding DNA: TGTGCCAGCAGTCCCGGCATAGGTCCTAGGGGAACAGATACGCAGTATTTT.

The chain couples TRBV19 to TRBJ2-3; the match to TRBD2 covers 7 bases. Germline V gene sequence: CDR1 LNHDA, CDR2 SQIVND (reference sequence). This CDR3 region has 15 residues. V trimming: 2 bases; J trimming: 5 bases; junction bases outside the gene matches: 7. CDR3 in DNA: TGTGCCAGTAGTATAAGCTTCGTAGCGGGAGATACGCAGTATTTT. It encodes CASSISFVAGDTQYF.

The V call is TRBV6-1, the J call TRBJ2-3, with 7 bases identical to TRBD1. The CDR3 is made up of 17 amino acids. Germline V gene sequence: CDR1 MNHNS, CDR2 SASEGT. Unmatched junction bases numbered 11, after V lost 4 bases and J lost 1 base. The chain's CDR3 is CASSGRLQGLGTDTQYF. The CDR3 nucleotides read TGTGCCAGCAGTGGGAGGCTACAGGGGCTGGGCACAGATACGCAGTATTTT.

The chain links TRBV7-9 to TRBJ2-1; TRBD2 might be the D (5 bases). The CDR3 sequence is 14 residues long. Germline CDR1 and CDR2: SEHNR and FQNEAQ (reference sequence). V shed 6 bases and J shed 7 bases, with 16 bases lying between them. The CDR3: CASRSSGKSNEQFF. CDR3 bases: TGTGCCAGCAGGTCTTCCGGGAAGTCGAATGAGCAGTTCTTC.

The chain has TRBV5-1 and TRBJ2-3, with 7 bases matching TRBD2. The J segment lost 1 base and the V segment lost 6 bases, leaving 5 bases of the junction unmatched. CDR1 is SGHRS, CDR2 YFSETQ, per germline. This CDR3 has 14 residues. The CDR3 loop reads CASNPRGGTDTQYF. The CDR3 coding sequence is TGCGCCAGCAACCCCCGGGGGGGCACAGATACGCAGTATTTT.

In DNA form, the CDR3 reads TGTGCCAGCAGCCCTGGGGGGGGACCCACAGATACGCAGTATTTT. Translating it yields CASSPGGGPTDTQYF. The chain recombines TRBV11-3 with TRBJ2-3, with 7 bases fitting TRBD2. The CDR3 extends over 15 amino acids. Germline V lookup: CDR1 SGHNT, CDR2 YENEEA. The V gene end was trimmed by 5 bases and the J gene end by 2 bases; junction bases not matched to a gene: 7.

This rearrangement joins TRBV11-1 to TRBJ1-3; D unresolved. V gave up 4 bases and J gave up 4 bases, with 11 bases separating them. The CDR3 length is 14 residues. Germline CDR1 reads SGHAT; CDR2 reads FQDESV (reference sequence). As DNA, the CDR3 is TGTGCCAGCAGCTCCCGACATTCCGGAAACACCATATATTTT. Translated: CASSSRHSGNTIYF.

V and J are TRBV29-1 and TRBJ1-1; D is perhaps TRBD1 (5 bases). The CDR3 covers 13 residues. V lost 5 bases and J 1 base, leaving 11 bases between the germline ends. Germline lookup yields CDR1 SQVTM and CDR2 ANQGSEA. Written as DNA, the CDR3 is TGCAGCGTTCGGGTGGGGCAGAACACTGAAGCTTTCTTT. Protein: CSVRVGQNTEAFF. Using reference TRBV29-1 and TRBJ1-1 for the parts outside the CDR3, the full variable domain is SAVISQKPSRDICQRGTSLTIQCQVDSQVTMMFWYRQQPGQSLTLIATANQGSEATYESGFVIDKFPISRPNLTFSTLTVSNMSPEDSSIYLCSVRVGQNTEAFFGQGTRLTVV.

CDR3 loop: CASSKIPRILSSYEQYF. CDR3 DNA: TGTGCCAGCAGCAAAATCCCCCGAATCCTAAGTAGCTACGAGCAGTACTTC. The chain recombines TRBV21-1 with TRBJ2-7; the table assigns TRBD2, which was not confirmed against the DNA. TRBV21-1 is given as a pseudogene. The CDR3 is 17 residues long.

The rearrangement uses TRBV6-2 or TRBV6-3 and TRBJ2-7; TRBD1 matches at 7 bases. V lost 2 bases and J lost 6; bases outside the gene matches: 7. Germline V CDR1 and CDR2: MNHEY, SVGEGT. This CDR3 has 14 residues. The CDR3: CASSYAPRGTEQYV. In DNA, the CDR3 is TGTGCCAGCAGTTACGCTCCCAGGGGGACCGAGCAGTACGTC.

The rearrangement joins TRBV13 to TRBJ2-3; 13 nucleotides align to TRBD2. This CDR3 has 16 residues. The J segment lost 14 bases and the V segment lost 5 bases, leaving 16 bases of the junction unmatched. CDR1 and CDR2 (germline): PRHDT, FYEKMQ (reference sequence). The CDR3: CASSRISGTSGVRGYF. The CDR3 nucleotides are TGTGCCAGCAGCAGGATCTCCGGGACTAGCGGGGTGCGGGGGTATTTT. Full variable domain (remainder filled in from reference TRBV13 and TRBJ2-3): AAGVIQSPRHLIKEKRETATLKCYPIPRHDTVYWYQQGPGQDPQFLISFYEKMQSDKGSIPDRFSAQQFSDYHSELNMSSLELGDSALYFCASSRISGTSGVRGYFGPGTRLTVL.

The chain carries TRBV4-1 and TRBJ1-5, with TRBD1 as a possible D gene (6 bases). The CDR3 is 15 residues long. V shed 3 bases and J shed 6 bases, with 15 bases lying between them. Germline V gene sequence: CDR1 MGHRA, CDR2 YSYEKL. CDR3 region: CASSQVQGAGQPQHF. The CDR3 DNA reads TGCGCCAGCAGCCAGGTACAGGGAGCTGGTCAGCCCCAGCATTTT.

The V gene is TRBV11-2, the J gene TRBJ1-1; 7 positions match TRBD1. Germline loops: CDR1 SGHAT, CDR2 FQNNGV. V dropped 1 base and J dropped 7; count of bases not matched to a gene: 6. The CDR3 covers 14 residues. The CDR3, as DNA: TGTGCCAGCAGCTTAGGGGACAGATTAAGTGAAGCTTTCTTT. It encodes CASSLGDRLSEAFF.

V and J are TRBV15 and TRBJ1-6; D may be TRBD1 (5 bases). This CDR3 spans 16 amino acids. Germline lookup yields CDR1 LNHNV and CDR2 YYDKDF (reference sequence). V lost 0 bases to trimming and J lost 7 bases, with 13 bases between them. For the CDR3, the DNA is TGTGCCACCAGCAGAGATCGGACAAGACTGAATTCACCCCTCCACTTT. It is translated as CATSRDRTRLNSPLHF. Drawing the rest from reference TRBV15 and TRBJ1-6, the complete variable domain is DAMVIQNPRYQVTQFGKPVTLSCSQTLNHNVMYWYQQKSSQAPKLLFHYYDKDFNNEADTPDNFQSRRPNTSFCFLDIRSPGLGDTAMYLCATSRDRTRLNSPLHFGNGTRLTVT.

The rearrangement links TRBV2 to TRBJ1-5; 10 bases match TRBD1. The CDR3 consists of 18 residues. CDR1 is SNHLY, CDR2 FYNNEI, per germline. V shed 5 bases, J shed 1 base, and the junction held 11 bases outside the gene matches. CDR3: CASSTRGTGATSNQPQHF. DNA for the CDR3: TGTGCCAGCAGTACCCGAGGGACAGGGGCGACGAGCAATCAGCCCCAGCATTTT.

This chain links TRBV9 with TRBJ1-2; unclear D gene. V dropped 0 bases and J dropped 8 bases, with 11 bases sitting between them. The germline gives CDR1 SGDLS, CDR2 YYNGEE. The CDR3 covers 13 residues. The CDR3 DNA follows: TGTGCCAGCAGCGTAGCGAACAGTGGGGGCTACACCTTC. The encoded protein is CASSVANSGGYTF.

The V gene is TRBV3-1 (or the pseudogene TRBV3-2), the J gene TRBJ2-5; 8 positions agree with TRBD1. In germline, CDR1 is LGHDT, CDR2 YNNKEL (reference sequence). CDR3 length equals 12 residues. The trim removed 3 bases at V and 7 bases at J, leaving 1 base unmatched. Written as DNA, the CDR3 is TGTGCCAGCAGCCACACAGGGGGGACCCAGTACTTC. The encoded protein is CASSHTGGTQYF.

In this sample, this clone turned up a few times. The gene calls are TRBV10-3 and TRBJ2-5; 7 nucleotides align to TRBD1. Germline trimming cut 8 bases from V and 3 bases from J; bases unmatched to any gene: 3. Germline V lookup: CDR1 ENHRY, CDR2 SYGVKD. This CDR3 is 12 amino acids long. CDR3 DNA: TGTGCCATCCGGGACAGTAAAGAGACCCAGTACTTC. As protein: CAIRDSKETQYF.

This clone showed up just once. The rearrangement links TRBV7-8 to TRBJ2-5, with 12 bases that match TRBD2. This CDR3 spans 17 amino acids. V shed 0 bases, J shed 6 bases, and the junction held 8 bases outside the gene matches. The germline V gene encodes CDR1 SGHVS and CDR2 FQNEAQ. CDR3 region: CASSLARLAGGYQTQYF. Here the CDR3 DNA reads TGTGCCAGCAGCTTAGCGCGTCTAGCGGGGGGGTACCAGACCCAGTACTTC. Together with reference TRBV7-8 and TRBJ2-5, the CDR3 gives the full variable domain: GAGVSQSPRYKVAKRGQDVALRCDPISGHVSLFWYQQALGQGPEFLTYFQNEAQLDKSGLPSDRFFAERPEGSVSTLKIQRTQQEDSAVYLCASSLARLAGGYQTQYFGPGTRLLVL.

The table lists this clone with a count of one. The rearrangement links TRBV6-5 to TRBJ1-5; 8 bases align to TRBD1. The CDR3 is 14 residues long. J lost 4 bases, V lost 7 bases, and 6 bases had no gene match. Germline V lookup: CDR1 MNHEY, CDR2 SVGAGI. CDR3 region: CASTHRTGNQPQHF. In nucleotides, the CDR3 is TGTGCCAGCACCCACCGGACAGGGAATCAGCCCCAGCATTTT.

The rearrangement links TRBV6-8 to TRBJ1-1; 12 bases line up with TRBD1. CDR3 length: 14 residues. Germline values: CDR1 MNHGY, CDR2 SAAAGT. V shed 2 bases and J 10 bases; nucleotides not matched to a gene: 5. The CDR3 nucleotides are TGTGCCAGCAGTTACCTACAGGGACAGGGGGCAGCTTTCTTT. Residues: CASSYLQGQGAAFF.